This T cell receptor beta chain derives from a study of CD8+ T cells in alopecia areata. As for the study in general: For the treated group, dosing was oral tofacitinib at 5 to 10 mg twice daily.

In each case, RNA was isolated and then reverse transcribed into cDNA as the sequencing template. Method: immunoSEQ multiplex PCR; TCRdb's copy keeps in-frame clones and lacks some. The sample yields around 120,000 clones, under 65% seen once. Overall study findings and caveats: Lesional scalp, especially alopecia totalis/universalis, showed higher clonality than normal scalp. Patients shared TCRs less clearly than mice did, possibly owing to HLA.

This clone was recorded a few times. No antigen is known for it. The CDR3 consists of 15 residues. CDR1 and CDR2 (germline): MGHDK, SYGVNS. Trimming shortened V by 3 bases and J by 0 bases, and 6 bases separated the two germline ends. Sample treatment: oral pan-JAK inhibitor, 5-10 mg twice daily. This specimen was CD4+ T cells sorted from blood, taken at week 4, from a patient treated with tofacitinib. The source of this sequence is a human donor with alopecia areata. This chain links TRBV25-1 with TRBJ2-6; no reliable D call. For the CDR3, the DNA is TGTGCCAGCAGTGATACGGTCTCTGGGGCCAACGTCCTGACTTTC. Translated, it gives CASSDTVSGANVLTF.